This passage covers 28 T cell receptor beta chains from one sample sequenced in a study of blood T cell repertoires in COVID-19 (dated by TCRdb to 2019 to 2021). Library creation used the immunoSEQ multiplex PCR assay. Here the immuneACCESS table is served through TCRdb, limited to in-frame sequences with V and J called. Missing clones are a known gap in these copies; in checked studies unresolved V genes cover under half, and the rest lacks a known reason. Present in this sample are about 140,000 clones, approximately 85% of which were seen just once. The ten largest clones add up to 2.5% to 3% of the sample. Sample: peripheral blood. These receptors all stem from a man aged 45-65 years with acute or convalescent COVID-19.

V is TRBV19 and J is TRBJ2-7; the D gene is possibly TRBD2 (6 bases). This CDR3 is built from 13 residues. V gave up 6 bases and J gave up 3 bases, with 12 bases separating them. Looked up from germline, CDR1 is LNHDA and CDR2 is SQIVND (reference sequence). The CDR3 nucleotides are TGTGCCAGTAGCCACGGAGGGATCTACGAGCAGTACTTC. Translation: CASSHGGIYEQYF.

The V call is TRBV19, the J call TRBJ2-1; TRBD2 agrees at 8 bases. Germline V lookup: CDR1 LNHDA, CDR2 SQIVND (reference sequence). The CDR3 runs to 14 residues. The V and J ends lost 4 bases and 6 bases, in that order; junction bases with no gene match: 5. The CDR3 nucleotides are TGTGCCAGTAGTAATCCCGGGAGGGGCAATGAGCAGTTCTTC. This codes for CASSNPGRGNEQFF.

This rearrangement joins TRBV27 to TRBJ2-7, with 8 bases matching TRBD2. V gave up 11 bases and J gave up 6 bases; unmatched junction bases: 15. Germline assignment: CDR1 MNHEY and CDR2 SMNVEV (reference sequence). CDR3 size: 14 residues. The CDR3 region has the DNA TGTGCCTCTCGGACGGGACTAGGGGCTCTCGAGCAGTACTTC. This codes for CASRTGLGALEQYF.

This clone was seen more than once but under ten times. The chain links TRBV5-1 to TRBJ2-1, with TRBD2 as a possible D gene (6 bases). Trimming took 1 base from V and 9 from J, leaving 14 bases between them. Germline V gene data show CDR1 as SGHRS and CDR2 as YFSETQ. The length of the CDR3 is 14 residues. The chain's CDR3 is CASSLSLAAGEQFF. CDR3 in DNA: TGCGCCAGCAGCTTGAGTCTAGCAGCGGGTGAGCAGTTCTTC.

The chain has TRBV7-8 and TRBJ1-5, with D maybe TRBD1 (6 bases). CDR3 length: 16 amino acids. The ends were cut back, 6 bases at V and 1 base at J, with 16 bases in the middle. Looked up from germline, CDR1 is SGHVS and CDR2 is FQNEAQ. This CDR3 reads CASSALTGQSNQPQHF. The CDR3 DNA reads TGTGCCAGCAGTGCATTGACGGGACAAAGCAATCAGCCCCAGCATTTT. The whole variable domain, remainder taken from reference TRBV7-8 and TRBJ1-5, is GAGVSQSPRYKVAKRGQDVALRCDPISGHVSLFWYQQALGQGPEFLTYFQNEAQLDKSGLPSDRFFAERPEGSVSTLKIQRTQQEDSAVYLCASSALTGQSNQPQHFGDGTRLSIL.

To note about this clone: Other DNA sequences of this sample code for an identical CDR3. For the CDR3, the DNA is TGTGCCAGCAGTTTAGGGGGGGCCGGTAGCGGGGAGCTGTTTTTT. It specifies CASSLGGAGSGELFF. The chain combines TRBV27 with TRBJ2-2, with D maybe TRBD2 (7 bases). CDR1 is MNHEY, CDR2 SMNVEV, per germline (reference sequence). The CDR3 consists of 15 residues. The V end lost 2 bases, the J end lost 7 bases, and 14 bases lay between the germline ends.

The rearrangement links TRBV11-2 to TRBJ1-2; D perhaps matches TRBD1 (6 bases). Trimming shortened V by 7 bases and J by 3 bases, and 21 bases separated the two germline ends. Germline V gene sequence: CDR1 SGHAT, CDR2 FQNNGV. This CDR3 contains 16 residues. This CDR3 reads CASIPVRGEGDYGYTF. Here the CDR3 DNA reads TGTGCCAGCATCCCCGTGAGGGGGGAGGGGGACTATGGCTACACCTTC.

In its sample, this clone was seen a few times. The rearrangement links TRBV6-1 to TRBJ1-1; D gene uncertain. V gave up 2 bases and J gave up 10 bases, with 14 bases separating them. The CDR3 sequence is 13 residues long. From germline, CDR1 is MNHNS and CDR2 SASEGT. CDR3 sequence reads: CASSEHSAQLAFF. The CDR3 DNA is TGTGCCAGCAGTGAACATTCCGCCCAGTTAGCTTTCTTT.

The gene calls are TRBV28 and TRBJ2-7; D is possibly TRBD2 (6 bases). This CDR3 is built from 15 residues. Deletions cut 4 bases from V and 4 bases from J, with 17 bases between. Germline CDR1 is MDHEN and CDR2 is SYDVKM. The CDR3 is CASSSMRGRGYEQYF. The CDR3 coding sequence is TGTGCCAGCAGTTCAATGAGGGGCCGGGGGTACGAGCAGTACTTC.

The CDR3 nucleotides are TGTGCCAGTAGTGGCAGGGGGCGTCAAGAGACCCAGTACTTC. Its protein product is CASSGRGRQETQYF. The J gene is TRBJ2-5, the V gene TRBV19, with TRBD1 matching over 8 bases. CDR3 size: 14 residues. After removal of 5 bases from V and 2 bases from J, the junction contained 4 bases not matched to a gene. Germline V CDR1 and CDR2: LNHDA, SQIVND (reference sequence).

The chain links TRBV6-4 to TRBJ2-1, with 9 bases that match TRBD2. Germline loops: CDR1 MRHNA, CDR2 SNTAGT. After removal of 4 bases from V and 6 bases from J, the junction contained 10 bases not matched to a gene. This CDR3 is built from 16 residues. The CDR3 coding sequence is TGTGCCAGCAGTGCCCAACCACTAGCGGGCTCCAATGAGCAGTTCTTC. This sequence encodes CASSAQPLAGSNEQFF.

J is TRBJ2-3 and V is TRBV19; the D is unclear. This CDR3 has 13 residues. V lost 0 bases and J 3 bases, leaving 4 bases between the germline ends. The germline gives CDR1 LNHDA, CDR2 SQIVND (reference sequence). CDR3 DNA sequence: TGTGCCAGTAGTATAGACGTGACAGATACGCAGTATTTT. Translated: CASSIDVTDTQYF.

V and J are TRBV7-2 and TRBJ2-7, with 12 bases that match TRBD2. J lost 5 bases, V lost 1 base, and 3 bases had no gene match. The CDR3 sequence is 15 residues long. Germline V gives CDR1 SGHTA, CDR2 FQGNSA. The CDR3 reads CASSLGTSGNNEQYF. The DNA for the CDR3 is TGTGCCAGCAGCTTAGGGACTAGCGGGAATAACGAGCAGTACTTC.

This clone was picked up a small number of times. This chain connects TRBV27 to TRBJ1-5, with 7 bases matching TRBD1. The germline V gene encodes CDR1 MNHEY and CDR2 SMNVEV (reference sequence). V was clipped by 4 bases and J by 5 bases; unmatched bases: 8. The CDR3 has 15 residues. Here the CDR3 DNA reads TGTGCCAGCAGTTCAACCGGGACAGATTATCAGCCCCAGCATTTT. Its protein is CASSSTGTDYQPQHF.

The chain employs TRBV28 and TRBJ1-3; D is undetermined. V was pared by 5 bases and J by 4 bases, with 12 bases between. The CDR3 consists of 14 residues. Germline loops: CDR1 MDHEN, CDR2 SYDVKM. Here the CDR3 DNA reads TGTGCCAGCAGTCCCGCTTCGAGGGGAAACACCATATATTTT. Translated: CASSPASRGNTIYF.

The rearrangement links TRBV19 to TRBJ1-5; tentatively, D is TRBD1 (6 bases). Trimming removed 3 bases from V and 6 bases from J, with 15 bases in between. Germline V gene lookup returns CDR1 LNHDA and CDR2 SQIVND (reference sequence). The CDR3 spans 15 residues. The CDR3 bases are TGTGCCAGTAGTATTGAGGGGGTAGGGCGTCAGCCCCAGCATTTT. This encodes CASSIEGVGRQPQHF.

The chain uses TRBV11-3 and TRBJ1-3; 11 bases line up with TRBD1. The J call may be faulty, since TRBJ2-2 better matches the DNA end. The CDR3 is made up of 15 amino acids. Germline values: CDR1 SGHNT, CDR2 YENEEA. CDR3 sequence (DNA): TGTGCCAGCAGCCCCGGGACAGGGGGCACCGGGGAGCTGTTTTTT. As protein: CASSPGTGGTGELFF.

The sample holds a few counts of this clone. The J gene is TRBJ2-1, the V gene TRBV13, with D possibly TRBD1 on 6 matching bases. CDR1 is PRHDT, CDR2 FYEKMQ, per germline (reference sequence). The CDR3 length is 16 residues. The ends were cut back, 5 bases at V and 2 bases at J, with 16 bases in the middle. This CDR3 is CASSPPDSRAYNEQFF. As DNA, the CDR3 is TGTGCCAGCAGCCCGCCGGACAGCAGGGCCTACAATGAGCAGTTCTTC.

V and J are TRBV6-5 and TRBJ1-1; D not certain. CDR1 is MNHEY, CDR2 SVGAGI, per germline. The CDR3 loop spans 11 amino acids. The V and J ends lost 7 bases and 2 bases respectively, with 5 bases between them. The CDR3 is CASKPNTEAFF. CDR3 nucleotides: TGTGCCAGCAAGCCCAACACTGAAGCTTTCTTT.

The V gene is TRBV4-2, the J gene TRBJ2-7; 9 bases fit TRBD1. V trimming: 4 bases; J trimming: 3 bases; junction bases outside the gene matches: 7. This CDR3 is built from 15 residues. Germline-derived CDR1 and CDR2 are LGHNA and YNFKEQ. CDR3 bases: TGTGCCAGCAGCCCGTGGACAGGGGTCGGCTACGAGCAGTACTTC. As protein: CASSPWTGVGYEQYF.

The chain employs TRBV10-3 and TRBJ2-1; TRBD1 matches at 9 bases. V lost 6 bases and J lost 0; bases outside the gene matches: 3. CDR3 length: 15 residues. Germline V gene lookup returns CDR1 ENHRY and CDR2 SYGVKD. CDR3 loop: CAIRRTGVSYNEQFF. The CDR3 region has the DNA TGTGCCATCAGGAGGACAGGGGTCTCCTACAATGAGCAGTTCTTC.

This clone has a handful of counts. The chain links TRBV6-1 to TRBJ1-2; maybe TRBD1 (6 bases). The V and J ends lost 2 bases and 0 bases respectively, with 10 bases between them. There are 15 residues in the CDR3. Germline-derived CDR1 and CDR2 are MNHNS and SASEGT. Here the CDR3 DNA reads TGTGCCAGCAGTGAAAGGAGGACAGCTAACTATGGCTACACCTTC. Amino acid sequence: CASSERRTANYGYTF.

This chain links TRBV4-1 with TRBJ1-2; tentative D call: TRBD1 (5 bases). Germline V gene sequence: CDR1 MGHRA, CDR2 YSYEKL. Trimming removed 3 bases at V and 8 bases at J, with 19 bases between. CDR3 length: 15 amino acids. The DNA for the CDR3 is TGCGCCAGCAGCCAGGGGCCGCAGGGAGGAAGAGGCTACACCTTC. Translating it yields CASSQGPQGGRGYTF.

This rearrangement joins TRBV6-5 to TRBJ1-1; 9 positions agree with TRBD1. After removal of 7 bases from V and 8 bases from J, the junction contained 8 bases not matched to a gene. The germline gives CDR1 MNHEY, CDR2 SVGAGI. The CDR3 consists of 13 residues. The chain's CDR3 is CASIWTGATEAFF. CDR3 sequence (DNA): TGTGCCAGCATATGGACAGGGGCCACCGAAGCTTTCTTT.

The V and J genes are TRBV19 and TRBJ1-5, with TRBD1 matching 10 bases. Per the germline V gene, CDR1 is LNHDA and CDR2 is SQIVND (reference sequence). V dropped 1 base and J dropped 3; count of bases not matched to a gene: 0. The CDR3 runs 15 residues. The CDR3 protein is CASSIGQGANQPQHF. The CDR3, as DNA: TGTGCCAGTAGTATAGGACAGGGGGCCAATCAGCCCCAGCATTTT.

The rearrangement uses TRBV5-4 and TRBJ2-3, with 9 bases that match TRBD1. The CDR3 is 15 amino acids. V gave up 2 bases and J gave up 1 base; unmatched junction bases: 2. CDR1 is SGHNT, CDR2 YYREEE, per germline (reference sequence). DNA of the CDR3: TGTGCCAGCAGCTTACAGGGGGCTGGCACAGATACGCAGTATTTT. Its protein is CASSLQGAGTDTQYF.

This chain uses TRBV5-1 with TRBJ2-1, with TRBD2 matching 14 bases. Germline-derived CDR1 and CDR2 are SGHRS and YFSETQ. CDR3 size: 18 residues. J was trimmed by 0 bases and V by 4 bases; bases with no gene match: 6. CDR3: CASSRTSGRSSSYNEQFF. The CDR3 DNA sequence: TGCGCCAGCAGCCGGACTAGCGGGAGGTCCAGCTCCTACAATGAGCAGTTCTTC.

The rearrangement joins TRBV6-4 to TRBJ2-3; 7 bases fit TRBD2. The CDR3 sequence is 13 residues long. Germline CDR1 MRHNA, CDR2 SNTAGT. V dropped 6 bases and J dropped 7; count of bases not matched to a gene: 7. CDR3 sequence (DNA): TGTGCCAGCAGCCGGGAGGAGGCACATACGCAGTATTTT. This sequence encodes CASSREEAHTQYF.